One and the same sample provided the 11 T cell receptor beta chains below, sequenced in a study of blood T cell repertoires in COVID-19. Assay: immunoSEQ multiplex PCR; the TCRdb copy retains only in-frame clones and omits some. The table includes 200,000 or so clones, about 82% detected once. Sequences were obtained from peripheral blood. Receptors originate from a woman aged 25 to 39 with acute or convalescent COVID-19.

The rearrangement uses TRBV11-2 and TRBJ1-1; TRBD1 matches at 7 bases. Losses at the gene ends were 5 bases for V and 3 bases for J; bases not matched to a gene: 9. Germline assignment: CDR1 SGHAT and CDR2 FQNNGV. The CDR3 runs 15 residues. The CDR3 region is CASSLYRGEDTEAFF. The CDR3 coding sequence is TGTGCCAGCAGCCTATACAGGGGCGAGGACACTGAAGCTTTCTTT.

The chain couples TRBV3-1 (or the pseudogene TRBV3-2) to TRBJ1-4, with TRBD1 identical over 9 bases. The V and J ends lost 2 bases and 7 bases, in that order; junction bases with no gene match: 2. Germline V gene lookup returns CDR1 LGHDT and CDR2 YNNKEL (reference sequence). The CDR3 consists of 14 residues. The CDR3 spells CASSQTGGAEKLFF. The CDR3 DNA sequence: TGTGCCAGCAGCCAAACAGGGGGCGCTGAAAAACTGTTTTTT.

This clone was counted a few times. V usage is TRBV5-4 and J usage is TRBJ2-7; D unclear. V lost 4 bases and J 3 bases, leaving 5 bases between the germline ends. This CDR3 spans 11 amino acids. Looked up from germline, CDR1 is SGHNT and CDR2 is YYREEE (reference sequence). The CDR3 DNA follows: TGTGCCAGCAGCGACAACTACGAGCAGTACTTC. Amino acids: CASSDNYEQYF.

This clone was counted once. In DNA form, the CDR3 reads TGTGCCAGCAGTTCCCGACTAGCGGGGGGCGATAGGGGCATTCAGTACTTC. Translated, it gives CASSSRLAGGDRGIQYF. V is TRBV28 and J is TRBJ2-4; the match to TRBD2 covers 13 bases. The length of the CDR3 is 17 residues. CDR1 MDHEN and CDR2 SYDVKM come from the germline V gene. After removal of 4 bases from V and 9 bases from J, the junction contained 12 bases not matched to a gene.

With respect to this clone: The germline gene is not matched at one end of the junction; a read error may be the cause. This rearrangement joins TRBV5-5 to TRBJ2-3; 7 positions agree with TRBD1. CDR1 is SGHKS and CDR2 is YYEKEE in the germline V gene (reference sequence). CDR3 length equals 13 residues. The DNA for the CDR3 is TGTGCCAGCAGCTTGCCCCAGGGGGTCCCGCTGGATTTT. It encodes CASSLPQGVPLDF.

Comment on this clone: Other DNA sequences from this sample encode an identical CDR3 as well. This rearrangement joins TRBV19 to TRBJ2-7; D perhaps matches TRBD2 (5 bases). The CDR3 contains 14 residues. V lost 1 base and J lost 2, with 9 bases in between. The germline V gene encodes CDR1 LNHDA and CDR2 SQIVND (reference sequence). The CDR3 DNA reads TGTGCCAGTAGTATAGGGTCCGGGACCTACGAGCAGTACTTC. Protein sequence: CASSIGSGTYEQYF. The full variable domain, in which reference TRBV19 and TRBJ2-7 provide the parts outside the CDR3, is DGGITQSPKYLFRKEGQNVTLSCEQNLNHDAMYWYRQDPGQGLRLIYYSQIVNDFQKGDIAEGYSVSREKKESFPLTVTSAQKNPTAFYLCASSIGSGTYEQYFGPGTRLTVT.

This clone has more than one count but fewer than ten. The gene calls are TRBV4-1 and TRBJ2-1; a weak D match, TRBD1 (5 bases). V lost 2 bases, J lost 4 bases, and 9 bases lay in between. This CDR3 contains 14 residues. Germline CDR1 is MGHRA and CDR2 is YSYEKL. The CDR3 region is CASSQNRQYNEQFF. The CDR3 nucleotides are TGCGCCAGCAGCCAAAATAGACAGTACAATGAGCAGTTCTTC.

The chain couples TRBV6-2 or TRBV6-3 to TRBJ2-7; D possibly corresponds to TRBD2 (6 bases). Looked up from germline, CDR1 is MNHEY and CDR2 is SVGEGT. CDR3 length: 15 amino acids. Trimming removed 2 bases at V and 9 bases at J, with 20 bases between. CDR3 sequence: CASSYNRDSSFGQYF. In DNA, the CDR3 is TGTGCCAGCAGTTACAACCGGGACTCCTCCTTTGGGCAGTACTTC.

J is TRBJ1-1 and V is TRBV15, with D possibly matching TRBD1 (5 bases). The CDR3 runs to 18 residues. V was cut by 0 bases and J by 0 bases, with 17 bases left in between. Germline V gene data show CDR1 as LNHNV and CDR2 as YYDKDF (reference sequence). CDR3 protein: CATSRDIPRAGMNTEAFF. DNA of the CDR3: TGTGCCACCAGCAGAGATATCCCCCGCGCAGGGATGAACACTGAAGCTTTCTTT. Together with reference TRBV15 and TRBJ1-1, the CDR3 gives the full variable domain: DAMVIQNPRYQVTQFGKPVTLSCSQTLNHNVMYWYQQKSSQAPKLLFHYYDKDFNNEADTPDNFQSRRPNTSFCFLDIRSPGLGDTAMYLCATSRDIPRAGMNTEAFFGQGTRLTVV.

Many counts were recorded for this clone. This chain uses TRBV5-4 with TRBJ2-7, with 7 bases lining up with TRBD2. CDR3 length: 14 amino acids. V dropped 0 bases and J dropped 4; count of bases not matched to a gene: 4. Germline V gene data show CDR1 as SGHNT and CDR2 as YYREEE (reference sequence). CDR3 in DNA: TGTGCCAGCAGCTTGGGTCCAGCGGGGTACGAGCAGTACTTC. This translates into CASSLGPAGYEQYF.

In this sample, this clone turned up once. The DNA for the CDR3 is TGTGCCAGCAGTTCAGGGGGGAGAGGCCCCTACGAGCAGTACTTC. Protein: CASSSGGRGPYEQYF. The J gene is TRBJ2-7, the V gene TRBV6-2 or TRBV6-3; possibly TRBD1 for D (7 bases). Germline lookup yields CDR1 MNHEY and CDR2 SVGEGT. The CDR3 runs to 15 residues. The ends were cut back, 4 bases at V and 2 bases at J, with 15 bases in the middle.